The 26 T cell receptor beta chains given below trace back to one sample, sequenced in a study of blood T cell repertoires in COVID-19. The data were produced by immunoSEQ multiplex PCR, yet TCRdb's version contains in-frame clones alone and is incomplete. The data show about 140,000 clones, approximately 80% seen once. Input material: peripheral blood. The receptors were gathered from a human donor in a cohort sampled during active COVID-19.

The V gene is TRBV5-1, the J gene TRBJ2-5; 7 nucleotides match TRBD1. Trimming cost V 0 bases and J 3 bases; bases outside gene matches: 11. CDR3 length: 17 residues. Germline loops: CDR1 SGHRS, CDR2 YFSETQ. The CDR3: CASSLGPTGLGEETQYF. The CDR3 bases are TGCGCCAGCAGCTTGGGACCGACAGGGTTGGGGGAAGAGACCCAGTACTTC.

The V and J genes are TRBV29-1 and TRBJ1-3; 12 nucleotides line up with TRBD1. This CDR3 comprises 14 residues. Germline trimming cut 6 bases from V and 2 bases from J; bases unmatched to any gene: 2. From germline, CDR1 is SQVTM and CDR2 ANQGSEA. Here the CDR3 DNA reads TGCAGCGTAGGGGACAGGGGGCCTGGAAACACCATATATTTT. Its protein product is CSVGDRGPGNTIYF.

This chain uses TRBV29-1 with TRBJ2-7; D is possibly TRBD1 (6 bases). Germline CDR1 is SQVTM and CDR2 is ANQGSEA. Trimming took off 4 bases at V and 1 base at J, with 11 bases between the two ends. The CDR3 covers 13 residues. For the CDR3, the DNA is TGCAGCGTTGTTCAGGGGCAGTCCTACGAGCAGTACTTC. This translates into CSVVQGQSYEQYF.

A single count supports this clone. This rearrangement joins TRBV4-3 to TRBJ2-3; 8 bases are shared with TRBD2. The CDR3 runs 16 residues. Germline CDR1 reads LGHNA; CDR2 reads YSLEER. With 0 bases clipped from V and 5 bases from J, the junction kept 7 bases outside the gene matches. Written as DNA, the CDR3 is TGCGCCAGCAGCCAAGATGGAAGCGGGAGAGTAGATACGCAGTATTTT. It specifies CASSQDGSGRVDTQYF.

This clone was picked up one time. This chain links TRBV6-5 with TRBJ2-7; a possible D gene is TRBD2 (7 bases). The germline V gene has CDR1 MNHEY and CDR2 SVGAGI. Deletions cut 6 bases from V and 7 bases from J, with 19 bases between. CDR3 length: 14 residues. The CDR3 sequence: CASRRETGLFEQYF. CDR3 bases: TGTGCCAGCAGGCGGGAGACAGGTCTCTTTGAGCAGTACTTC.

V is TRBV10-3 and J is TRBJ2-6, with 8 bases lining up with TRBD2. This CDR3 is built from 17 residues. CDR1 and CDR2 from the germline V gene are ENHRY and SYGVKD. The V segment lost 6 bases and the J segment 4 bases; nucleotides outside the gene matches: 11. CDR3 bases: TGTGCCATCAGCGCATGGGCGGGGGGCTCGGGGGCCAACGTCCTGACTTTC. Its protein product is CAISAWAGGSGANVLTF.

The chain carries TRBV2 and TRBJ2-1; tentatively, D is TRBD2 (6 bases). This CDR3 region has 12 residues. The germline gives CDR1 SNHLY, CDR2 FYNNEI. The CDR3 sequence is CALQRAYNEQFF. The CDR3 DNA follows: TGTGCACTCCAGCGGGCGTACAATGAGCAGTTCTTC.

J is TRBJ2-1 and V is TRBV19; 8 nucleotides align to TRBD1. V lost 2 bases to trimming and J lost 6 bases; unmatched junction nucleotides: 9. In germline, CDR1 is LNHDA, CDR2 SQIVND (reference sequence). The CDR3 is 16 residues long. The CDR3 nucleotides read TGTGCCAGTAGTATACAACGGGACAGGCCACGCAATGAGCAGTTCTTC. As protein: CASSIQRDRPRNEQFF.

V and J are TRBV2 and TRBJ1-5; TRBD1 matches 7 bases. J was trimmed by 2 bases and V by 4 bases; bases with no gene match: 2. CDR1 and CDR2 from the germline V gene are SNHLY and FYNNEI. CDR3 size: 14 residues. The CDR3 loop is CASSGTGGNQPQHF. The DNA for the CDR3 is TGTGCCAGCAGTGGAACAGGGGGCAATCAGCCCCAGCATTTT.

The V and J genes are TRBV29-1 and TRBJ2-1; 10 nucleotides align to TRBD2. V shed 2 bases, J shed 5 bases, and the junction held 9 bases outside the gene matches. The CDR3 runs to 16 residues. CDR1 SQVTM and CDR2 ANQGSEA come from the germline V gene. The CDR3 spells CSVETHLAGDHNEQFF. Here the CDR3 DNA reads TGCAGCGTTGAAACCCACCTAGCGGGAGATCACAATGAGCAGTTCTTC.

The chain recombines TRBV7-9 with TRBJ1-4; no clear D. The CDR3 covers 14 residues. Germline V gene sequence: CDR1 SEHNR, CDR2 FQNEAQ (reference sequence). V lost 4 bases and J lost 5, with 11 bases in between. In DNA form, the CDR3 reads TGTGCCAGCAGCTCCGCAGGTAGAAATGAAAAACTGTTTTTT. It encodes CASSSAGRNEKLFF.

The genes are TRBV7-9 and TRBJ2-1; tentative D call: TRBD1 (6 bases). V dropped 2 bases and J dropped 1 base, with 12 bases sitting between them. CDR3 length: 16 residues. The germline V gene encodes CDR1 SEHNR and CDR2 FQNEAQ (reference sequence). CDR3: CASSLSGAASYNEQFF. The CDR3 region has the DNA TGTGCCAGCAGCTTATCAGGGGCTGCGTCCTACAATGAGCAGTTCTTC.

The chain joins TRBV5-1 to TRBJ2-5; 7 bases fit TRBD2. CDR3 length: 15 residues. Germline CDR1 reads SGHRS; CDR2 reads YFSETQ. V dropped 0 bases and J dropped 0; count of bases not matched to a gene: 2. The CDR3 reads CASSLVRGNQETQYF. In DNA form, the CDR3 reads TGCGCCAGCAGCTTGGTGCGGGGGAACCAAGAGACCCAGTACTTC.

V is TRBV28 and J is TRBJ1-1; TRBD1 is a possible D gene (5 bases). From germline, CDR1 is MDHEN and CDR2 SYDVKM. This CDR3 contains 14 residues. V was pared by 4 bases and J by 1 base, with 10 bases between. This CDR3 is CASSSPTENTEAFF. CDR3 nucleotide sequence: TGTGCCAGCAGTTCTCCGACAGAGAACACTGAAGCTTTCTTT.

The CDR3 sequence: CASRERVSDSPLHF. The CDR3 region has the DNA TGCGCCAGCAGAGAGAGAGTATCGGATTCACCCCTCCACTTT. The chain links TRBV5-1 to TRBJ1-6, with D unresolved. The CDR3 consists of 14 residues. Germline assignment: CDR1 SGHRS and CDR2 YFSETQ. The V and J ends lost 5 bases and 8 bases respectively, with 14 bases between them.

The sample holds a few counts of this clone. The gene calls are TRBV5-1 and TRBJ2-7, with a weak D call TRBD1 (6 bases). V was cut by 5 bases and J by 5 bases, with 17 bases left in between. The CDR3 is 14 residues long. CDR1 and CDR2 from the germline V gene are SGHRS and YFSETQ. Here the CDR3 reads CASSTQGETDEQYF. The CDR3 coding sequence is TGCGCCAGCAGTACACAGGGAGAGACCGACGAGCAGTACTTC. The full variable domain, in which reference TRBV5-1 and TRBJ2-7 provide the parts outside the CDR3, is KAGVTQTPRYLIKTRGQQVTLSCSPISGHRSVSWYQQTPGQGLQFLFEYFSETQRNKGNFPGRFSGRQFSNSRSEMNVSTLELGDSALYLCASSTQGETDEQYFGPGTRLTVT.

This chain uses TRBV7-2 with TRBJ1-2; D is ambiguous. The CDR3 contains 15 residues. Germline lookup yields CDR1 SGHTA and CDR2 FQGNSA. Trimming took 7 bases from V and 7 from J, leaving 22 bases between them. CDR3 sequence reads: CASTNSPLTLFGYTF. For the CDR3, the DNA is TGTGCCAGCACCAACAGCCCACTGACCCTTTTTGGCTACACCTTC.

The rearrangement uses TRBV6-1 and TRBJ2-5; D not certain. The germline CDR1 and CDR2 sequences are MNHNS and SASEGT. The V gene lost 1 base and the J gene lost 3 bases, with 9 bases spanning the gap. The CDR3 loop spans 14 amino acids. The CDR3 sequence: CASSEVGRKETQYF. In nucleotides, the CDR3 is TGTGCCAGCAGTGAAGTTGGCAGAAAAGAGACCCAGTACTTC.

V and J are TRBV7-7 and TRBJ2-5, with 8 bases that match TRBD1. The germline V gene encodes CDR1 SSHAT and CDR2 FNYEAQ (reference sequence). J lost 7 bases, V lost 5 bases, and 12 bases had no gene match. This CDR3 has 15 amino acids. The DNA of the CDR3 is TGTGCCAGCAGCAACCAACCGGGACAGGTTCGGACCCAGTACTTC. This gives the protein CASSNQPGQVRTQYF.

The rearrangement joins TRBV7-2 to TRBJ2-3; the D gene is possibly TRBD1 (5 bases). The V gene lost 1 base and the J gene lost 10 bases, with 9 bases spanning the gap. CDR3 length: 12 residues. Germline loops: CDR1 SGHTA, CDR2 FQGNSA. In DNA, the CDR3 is TGTGCCAGCAGCTTAGTGGGGCCTTCGCAGTATTTT. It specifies CASSLVGPSQYF.

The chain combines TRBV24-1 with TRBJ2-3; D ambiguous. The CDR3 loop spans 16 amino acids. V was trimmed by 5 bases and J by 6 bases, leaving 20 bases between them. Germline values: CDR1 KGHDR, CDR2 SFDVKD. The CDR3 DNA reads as TGTGCCACCAGTGGTAGTCCCGGGTCCTTCGTGGATACGCAGTATTTT. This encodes CATSGSPGSFVDTQYF.

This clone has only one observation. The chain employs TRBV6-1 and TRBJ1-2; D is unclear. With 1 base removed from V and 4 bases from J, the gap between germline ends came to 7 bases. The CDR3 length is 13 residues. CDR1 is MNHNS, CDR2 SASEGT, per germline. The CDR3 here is CASSEGRTYGYTF. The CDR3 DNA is TGTGCCAGCAGTGAAGGGAGAACCTATGGCTACACCTTC.

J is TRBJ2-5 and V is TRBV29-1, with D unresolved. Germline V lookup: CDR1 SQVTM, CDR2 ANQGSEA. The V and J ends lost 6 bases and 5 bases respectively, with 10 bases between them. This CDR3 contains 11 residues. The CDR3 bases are TGCAGCGTCGCCGAGAGGGAGACCCAGTACTTC. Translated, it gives CSVAERETQYF.

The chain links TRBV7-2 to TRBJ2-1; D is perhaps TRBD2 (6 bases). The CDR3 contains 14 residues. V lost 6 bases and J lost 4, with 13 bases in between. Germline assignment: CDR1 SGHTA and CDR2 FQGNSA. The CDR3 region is CASRSGLIYNEQFF. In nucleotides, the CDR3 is TGTGCCAGCAGGAGCGGGTTGATATACAATGAGCAGTTCTTC.

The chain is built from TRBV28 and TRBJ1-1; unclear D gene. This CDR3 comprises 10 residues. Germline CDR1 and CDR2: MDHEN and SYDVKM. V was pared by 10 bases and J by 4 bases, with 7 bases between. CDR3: CATLSTEAFF. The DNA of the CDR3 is TGTGCCACCCTCTCCACTGAAGCTTTCTTT. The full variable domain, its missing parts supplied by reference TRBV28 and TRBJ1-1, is DVKVTQSSRYLVKRTGEKVFLECVQDMDHENMFWYRQDPGLGLRLIYFSYDVKMKEKGDIPEGYSVSREKKERFSLILESASTNQTSMYLCATLSTEAFFGQGTRLTVV.

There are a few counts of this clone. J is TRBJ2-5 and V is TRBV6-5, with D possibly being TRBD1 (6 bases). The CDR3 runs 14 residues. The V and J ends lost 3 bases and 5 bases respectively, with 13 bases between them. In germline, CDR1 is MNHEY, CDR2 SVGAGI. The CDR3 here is CASSYRGSLETQYF. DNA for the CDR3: TGTGCCAGCAGTTATAGGGGGTCCTTGGAGACCCAGTACTTC.